This T cell receptor (beta chain) was captured in a study of Ad26.COV2.S vaccination and SARS-CoV-2 variants. Regarding the study as a whole: In vaccinated individuals, spike-specific CD8+ and CD4+ T cell responses reportedly displayed substantial breadth. For non-spike TCRs, breadth in vaccine recipients resembled that in placebo recipients.

Treatment denoted: approximately 18 received Ad26.COV2.S at low or high dose, single or two shots; 5 received placebo; per-sample allocation not given. Sampling took place 63 days after the first vaccine or placebo injection. The shot given was an Ad26 vector that makes Wuhan-strain SARS-CoV-2 spike. With regard to this clone: Its antigen is not known.

The repertoire was sequenced with immunoSEQ multiplex PCR; TCRdb's copy has only in-frame clones and lacks some. Of roughly 320,000 clones listed, approximately 86% are singletons. This sequence originates from a person between 18 and 60 years old who received the Ad26.COV2.S COVID-19 vaccine or a placebo. Specimen: peripheral blood, collected in a trial of Ad26.COV2.S vaccine versus placebo.

The CDR3 reads CASSLPLAGGFYNEQFF. The CDR3 coding sequence is TGTGCCAGCAGCTTGCCACTAGCGGGGGGCTTCTACAATGAGCAGTTCTTC. The chain links TRBV5-6 to TRBJ2-1, with 12 bases identical to TRBD2. CDR1 and CDR2 (germline): SGHDT, YYEEEE. This CDR3 comprises 17 residues. With V trimmed by 1 base and J by 3 bases, 5 bases remained unmatched.